The T cell receptor beta chain described here comes from a study of T cells in Graves' hyperthyroidism and ophthalmopathy. From germline, CDR1 is LGHDT and CDR2 YNNKEL (reference sequence). Trimming removed 4 bases from V and 5 bases from J, with 18 bases in between. The CDR3 covers 15 residues. This clonotype was picked up many times. It was RNA transcripts that yielded the amplified TCR beta CDR3 regions. HTBI primers were used for first-round RT-PCR of the TCR CDR3. MiXCR was run by TCRdb on the multiplex PCR reads, yielding one entry per CDR3 protein. The repertoire consists of fewer than 400,000 distinct CDR3 sequences, with around 17% occurring once and the leading ten covering around a third.

Sequences were obtained from blood. This TCR was sampled from a man aged 30-40 years with Graves' hyperthyroidism. V usage is TRBV3-1 and J usage is TRBJ2-7; the D gene could be TRBD1 or TRBD2 (5 bases each). The CDR3 coding sequence is TGTGCCAGCAGCCTAGACTGGGGGTTGGACCACGAGCAGTACTTC. This encodes CASSLDWGLDHEQYF.